This passage covers 15 T cell receptor beta chains from one sample sequenced in a study of blood T cell repertoires in COVID-19. The repertoire was sequenced with immunoSEQ multiplex PCR; TCRdb's copy has only in-frame clones and lacks some. This sample has over 120,000 clones, with around 87% found just once. Sequenced input: PBMCs or T cells enriched from blood (not recorded which). The receptors originated from a man aged 60 to 75 who had recovered from COVID-19.

This clone was counted between two and nine times. As DNA, the CDR3 is TGCGCCAGCAGCCAAGACGGTCTGGGCTACACCTTC. This encodes CASSQDGLGYTF. The chain combines TRBV4-1 with TRBJ1-2; unclear D gene. The V end was cut by 0 bases, the J end by 8 bases, with 7 bases between. CDR1 is MGHRA, CDR2 YSYEKL, per germline. The CDR3 spans 12 residues.

This clone appeared once. Written as DNA, the CDR3 is TGCGCCAGCAGTGAGGAAGGAGGAGGTGGAGCCTACGAGCAGTACTTC. It translates to CASSEEGGGGAYEQYF. The chain joins TRBV10-2 to TRBJ2-7; the D gene is possibly TRBD2 (5 bases). Germline CDR1 reads WSHSY; CDR2 reads SAAADI. V dropped 2 bases and J dropped 2 bases, with 16 bases sitting between them. CDR3 size: 16 residues.

In regard to this clone: Other DNA sequences in this specimen translate into the identical CDR3. The rearrangement uses TRBV11-2 and TRBJ1-5, with 9 nucleotides matching TRBD1. V was clipped by 5 bases and J by 4 bases; unmatched bases: 6. The CDR3 covers 15 residues. Germline CDR1 SGHAT, CDR2 FQNNGV. CDR3 DNA: TGTGCCAGCAGCCAGGGACAGGGCCCAAATCAGCCCCAGCATTTT. Its protein is CASSQGQGPNQPQHF.

In its sample, this clone was seen a few times. J is TRBJ1-2 and V is TRBV19, with D possibly being TRBD1 (6 bases). V shed 0 bases and J shed 3 bases, with 17 bases lying between them. The CDR3 is 17 amino acids. In germline, CDR1 is LNHDA, CDR2 SQIVND (reference sequence). The DNA for the CDR3 is TGTGCCAGTAGTATAGATCTCCAAACAGGGCGCGACTATGGCTACACCTTC. Protein sequence: CASSIDLQTGRDYGYTF.

The chain joins TRBV9 to TRBJ2-3; D gene unclear. Trimming cost V 2 bases and J 0 bases, with 4 bases left between them. The germline V gene encodes CDR1 SGDLS and CDR2 YYNGEE. CDR3 size: 13 residues. As DNA, the CDR3 is TGTGCCAGCAGCGTGACTAGCACAGATACGCAGTATTTT. Protein sequence: CASSVTSTDTQYF. The whole variable domain, remainder taken from reference TRBV9 and TRBJ2-3, is DSGVTQTPKHLITATGQRVTLRCSPRSGDLSVYWYQQSLDQGLQFLIQYYNGEERAKGNILERFSAQQFPDLHSELNLSSLELGDSALYFCASSVTSTDTQYFGPGTRLTVL.

The chain links TRBV4-2 to TRBJ2-3; possible D gene TRBD1, 6 bases. V was trimmed by 3 bases and J by 4 bases, leaving 17 bases between them. Germline V gives CDR1 LGHNA, CDR2 YNFKEQ. The CDR3 runs to 16 residues. Here the CDR3 reads CASSQEIDRTPDTQYF. The CDR3 DNA reads as TGTGCCAGCAGCCAGGAAATCGACAGGACCCCAGATACGCAGTATTTT.

The chain employs TRBV18 and TRBJ1-5, with TRBD1 identical over 9 bases. Germline values: CDR1 KGHSH, CDR2 LQKENI. The CDR3 is 15 residues long. Trimming cost V 5 bases and J 2 bases; bases outside gene matches: 4. The CDR3 loop is CASSIDRGGNQPQHF. For the CDR3, the DNA is TGTGCCAGCTCAATCGACAGGGGGGGCAATCAGCCCCAGCATTTT.

The CDR3 region has the DNA TGTGCCAGCCTCGGACTAGCGGGGGAATTTTACAATGAGCAGTTCTTC. It encodes CASLGLAGEFYNEQFF. The V gene is TRBV18, the J gene TRBJ2-1, with 13 bases lining up with TRBD2. J was trimmed by 4 bases and V by 8 bases; bases with no gene match: 8. Germline V gene lookup returns CDR1 KGHSH and CDR2 LQKENI. The CDR3 runs to 16 residues.

V and J are TRBV5-5 and TRBJ2-1; D may be TRBD2 (5 bases). Germline V gives CDR1 SGHKS, CDR2 YYEKEE (reference sequence). This CDR3 comprises 17 residues. Between the trimmed V and J ends, which lost 4 bases and 0 bases, there was a span of 17 bases. Here the CDR3 DNA reads TGTGCCAGCAGCCCCGAGCTCAGCGGAATCTCCTACAATGAGCAGTTCTTC. Its translation: CASSPELSGISYNEQFF.

This chain links TRBV15 with TRBJ2-1, with 9 bases identical to TRBD2. J lost 1 base, V lost 3 bases, and 10 bases had no gene match. Germline CDR1 LNHNV, CDR2 YYDKDF (reference sequence). There are 18 residues in the CDR3. CDR3 in amino acids: CATSSVAGGPSSYNEQFF. DNA of the CDR3: TGTGCCACCAGCAGTGTGGCGGGAGGGCCGTCGTCCTACAATGAGCAGTTCTTC.

This clone was seen a few times. This chain connects TRBV9 to TRBJ1-2, with 10 bases matching TRBD1. J lost 8 bases, V lost 2 bases, and 6 bases had no gene match. The length of the CDR3 is 14 residues. The germline V gene encodes CDR1 SGDLS and CDR2 YYNGEE. The CDR3 region has the DNA TGTGCCAGCAGCGTCGGACAGGGGGTGACGGGCTACACCTTC. Its protein is CASSVGQGVTGYTF.

The rearrangement uses TRBV6-5 and TRBJ2-7; D remains ambiguous. The CDR3 length is 13 residues. Trimming stripped 8 bases from V and 3 bases from J, with 14 bases between. Germline assignment: CDR1 MNHEY and CDR2 SVGAGI. For the CDR3, the DNA is TGTGCCAGCGGAAGAGGTACAAACTACGAGCAGTACTTC. This gives the protein CASGRGTNYEQYF.

V and J are TRBV11-2 and TRBJ2-7; 7 bases match TRBD1. This CDR3 spans 15 amino acids. Germline V CDR1 and CDR2: SGHAT, FQNNGV. J was trimmed by 0 bases and V by 5 bases; bases with no gene match: 7. CDR3 bases: TGTGCCAGCAGCCCCGGGACAGAAATCTCCTACGAGCAGTACTTC. It translates to CASSPGTEISYEQYF. The variable domain in full, with the rest retrieved from reference TRBV11-2 and TRBJ2-7, is EAGVAQSPRYKIIEKRQSVAFWCNPISGHATLYWYQQILGQGPKLLIQFQNNGVVDDSQLPKDRFSAERLKGVDSTLKIQPAKLEDSAVYLCASSPGTEISYEQYFGPGTRLTVT.

The rearrangement links TRBV4-1 to TRBJ1-2; D may be TRBD1 (5 bases). Per germline, CDR1 MGHRA and CDR2 YSYEKL. The length of the CDR3 is 14 residues. V lost 1 base to trimming and J lost 1 base, with 7 bases between them. The CDR3 bases are TGCGCCAGCAGCCAAGGGGGGGTTAACTATGGCTACACCTTC. Translating gives CASSQGGVNYGYTF.

The V and J genes are TRBV23-1 and TRBJ2-7, with TRBD1 matching over 7 bases. TRBV23-1 is an ORF, with its function uncertain. The CDR3 totals 15 residues. V shed 3 bases, J shed 4 bases, and the junction held 9 bases outside the gene matches. The CDR3 reads CASSQSTGTRYEQYF. The CDR3 DNA reads as TGCGCCAGCAGTCAGTCGACAGGGACCAGATACGAGCAGTACTTC.